This is a list of T cell receptor beta chains from one sample in a study of T cells in Graves' hyperthyroidism and ophthalmopathy. MiXCR, applied by TCRdb to the multiplex PCR reads, yields one record per CDR3 protein. The sample records hundreds of thousands of distinct CDR3 sequences, 40% to 55% being singletons. Specimen: peripheral blood or thyroid tissue (not recorded which). The receptors here all came from a woman between 18 and 30 years old with Graves' hyperthyroidism. Each CDR3 is given with its conserved first and last residue. Fields, in order: D gene, V gene, clone size, J gene, CDR3 DNA, CDR3 protein. The D gene is left open where the match is weak. Rows give clone size only sometimes, using once, few, many, or a class for an expanded clone.

>TRBD2|TRBV10-3|once|TRBJ2-5
TGTGCCATCAGTGAGTCTCTAGCGGGAGGGCCGGAGGAGACCCAGTACTTC
CAISESLAGGPEETQYF
>TRBD1|TRBV12-3/TRBV12-4|few|TRBJ1-1
TGTGCCAGCAGGGCCGGACAGGTATCTGAAGCTTTCTTT
CASRAGQVSEAFF
>.|TRBV7-3|.|TRBJ1-2
TGTGCCAGCAGGGACGGCAGGGCCTATGGCTACACCTTC
CASRDGRAYGYTF
>.|TRBV25-1|many|TRBJ2-7
TGTGCCAGCAGTGATTTTTCAAGGTACGAGCAGTACTTC
CASSDFSRYEQYF
>.|TRBV7-3|many|TRBJ1-1
TGTGCCAGCAGTCTCTGGGGCGGTGAAGCTTTCTTT
CASSLWGGEAFF
>.|TRBV20-1|.|TRBJ1-3
TGCAGTGCCAGGGCCTTCGGAAACACCATATATTTT
CSARAFGNTIYF
>TRBD2|TRBV19|.|TRBJ2-5
TGTGCCAGTAGTATAATTAGCGGGAAAGAGACCCAGTACTTC
CASSIISGKETQYF
>.|TRBV19|.|TRBJ2-5
TGTGCCAGTGCTGGGCCCCAAGAGACCCAGTACTTC
CASAGPQETQYF
>.|TRBV10-3|many|TRBJ2-5
TGTGCCATCAGTGAGTCGACTCATAGAGGGCTGGAGACCCAGTACTTC
CAISESTHRGLETQYF
>.|TRBV6-1|once|TRBJ1-6
TGTGCCAGTGAGAGACAAAATTCACCCCTCCACTTT
CASERQNSPLHF
>.|TRBV5-1|.|TRBJ1-4
TGCGCCAGCAGCTTGGAGACGGCAACTAATGAAAAACTGTTTTTT
CASSLETATNEKLFF
>TRBD2|TRBV2|many|TRBJ2-7
TGTGCCAGCTCGGGGGGTCTCACACACGAGCAGTACTTC
CASSGGLTHEQYF
>.|TRBV7-6|few|TRBJ1-2
TGTGCCAGCAGCTTAAACGCGGGCCTGGATCCTTCTAACTATGGCTACACCTTC
CASSLNAGLDPSNYGYTF
>.|TRBV20-1|.|TRBJ2-6
TGCAGTGCTAGAGGAAGTGACCCTGGGGCCAACGTCCTGACTTTC
CSARGSDPGANVLTF
>TRBD1|TRBV10-3|few|TRBJ2-7
TGTGCCAGCAGTTATTGGGACAGGGCCTACGAGCAGTACTTC
CASSYWDRAYEQYF
>.|TRBV7-2|once|TRBJ2-7
TGTGCCAGCAGTCGACAGACCTACGAGCAGTACTTC
CASSRQTYEQYF
>TRBD2|TRBV7-2|.|TRBJ2-5
TGTGCCAGCAGTGGACTAGCGGGGCGGGAGACCCAGTACTTC
CASSGLAGRETQYF
>.|TRBV15|many|TRBJ1-2
TGTGCCACCAGCAGTACAGAATACTATGGCTACACCTTC
CATSSTEYYGYTF
>TRBD1|TRBV25-1|.|TRBJ1-2
TGTGCCAGCATGAGACAGGGGATCCATGGCTACACCTTC
CASMRQGIHGYTF
>.|TRBV7-6|few|TRBJ1-5
TGTGCCAGCAGTTACGGGAGGAACAATCAGCCCCAGCATTTT
CASSYGRNNQPQHF
>.|TRBV15|.|TRBJ2-7
TGTGCCACCAGCGTTGTTCGAGGGGACTACGAGCAGTACTTC
CATSVVRGDYEQYF
>.|TRBV7-3|.|TRBJ1-6
TGTGCCAGCAGCTTTGGCCAGGTTAATTCACCCCTCCACTTT
CASSFGQVNSPLHF
>.|TRBV7-2|many|TRBJ1-5
TGTGCCAGCAGCATCGGACCCAATCAGCCCCAGCATTTT
CASSIGPNQPQHF
>.|TRBV15|.|TRBJ1-1
TGTGCCACCAGCAAAAGGACAGAAGCTTTCTTT
CATSKRTEAFF
>.|TRBV7-2|.|TRBJ2-7
TGTGCCAGCAGCTTATTTCGTGGGCCAAGGAACGAGCGGTACTTC
CASSLFRGPRNERYF
>TRBD1|TRBV10-3|.|TRBJ1-5
TGTGCCATCAGTGACGTGGGGCAGGGGGATCAGCCCCAGCATTTT
CAISDVGQGDQPQHF
>.|TRBV29-1|many|TRBJ2-7
TGCAGCGTTGTGTCTGGGAGAGGGGGCGAGCAGTACTTC
CSVVSGRGGEQYF
>TRBD1|TRBV27|.|TRBJ1-1
TGTGCCAGCAGTTTATGGGGGACAGGGGGTGGGAACACTGAAGCTTTCTTT
CASSLWGTGGGNTEAFF
>.|TRBV2|.|TRBJ1-3
TGTGCCAGCAGTGAGGTTGGAGGGGGTGGAAACACCATATATTTT
CASSEVGGGGNTIYF
>TRBD2|TRBV9|.|TRBJ2-2
TGTGCCAGCAGGGTTGGTAGCGGGATGGCCGGGGAGCTGTTTTTT
CASRVGSGMAGELFF
>TRBD1|TRBV11-2|few|TRBJ1-2
TGTGCCAGCAGCAACCTCCAGGGGGCGCGGGGCTACACCTTC
CASSNLQGARGYTF
>TRBD2|TRBV29-1|few|TRBJ2-5
TGCAGCGTCGCAAATAGCGGGAGAGAGACCCAGTACTTC
CSVANSGRETQYF
>.|TRBV2|once|TRBJ1-1
TGTGCCAGCGGACCTTGGGCTGTTGAAGCTTTCTTT
CASGPWAVEAFF
>TRBD1|TRBV7-2|.|TRBJ2-7
TGTGCCAGCAGTTTCTTGACAGGGCGTCCCTACGAGCAGTACTTC
CASSFLTGRPYEQYF
>.|TRBV2|few|TRBJ2-5
TGTGCCAGCAGTCCCCTACCGGACTACCAAGAGACCCAGTACTTC
CASSPLPDYQETQYF
>.|TRBV10-3|many|TRBJ2-7
TGTGCCATCAGTGACTTGGTAGCGGCTTCCTACGAGCAGTACTTC
CAISDLVAASYEQYF
>TRBD1|TRBV7-2|.|TRBJ1-5
TGTGCCAGCAGCTTGAGGACAGGGGAACAGCCCCAGCATTTT
CASSLRTGEQPQHF
>.|TRBV2|many|TRBJ1-2
TGTGCCAGCAGTGAAGCGCGGAGGGATCATGGCTACACCTTC
CASSEARRDHGYTF
>.|TRBV6-1|.|TRBJ2-5
TGTGCCAGCAGACCACGGCTGGTTTCCTCGGAGACCCAGTACTTC
CASRPRLVSSETQYF
>.|TRBV24-1|.|TRBJ1-6
TGTGCCACCAGTGACCCCCGGGACATTGGTTCACCCCTCCACTTT
CATSDPRDIGSPLHF
>.|TRBV7-9|.|TRBJ1-4
TGTGCCAGCAGCCCAAGGATTGGAAAACTGTTTTTT
CASSPRIGKLFF